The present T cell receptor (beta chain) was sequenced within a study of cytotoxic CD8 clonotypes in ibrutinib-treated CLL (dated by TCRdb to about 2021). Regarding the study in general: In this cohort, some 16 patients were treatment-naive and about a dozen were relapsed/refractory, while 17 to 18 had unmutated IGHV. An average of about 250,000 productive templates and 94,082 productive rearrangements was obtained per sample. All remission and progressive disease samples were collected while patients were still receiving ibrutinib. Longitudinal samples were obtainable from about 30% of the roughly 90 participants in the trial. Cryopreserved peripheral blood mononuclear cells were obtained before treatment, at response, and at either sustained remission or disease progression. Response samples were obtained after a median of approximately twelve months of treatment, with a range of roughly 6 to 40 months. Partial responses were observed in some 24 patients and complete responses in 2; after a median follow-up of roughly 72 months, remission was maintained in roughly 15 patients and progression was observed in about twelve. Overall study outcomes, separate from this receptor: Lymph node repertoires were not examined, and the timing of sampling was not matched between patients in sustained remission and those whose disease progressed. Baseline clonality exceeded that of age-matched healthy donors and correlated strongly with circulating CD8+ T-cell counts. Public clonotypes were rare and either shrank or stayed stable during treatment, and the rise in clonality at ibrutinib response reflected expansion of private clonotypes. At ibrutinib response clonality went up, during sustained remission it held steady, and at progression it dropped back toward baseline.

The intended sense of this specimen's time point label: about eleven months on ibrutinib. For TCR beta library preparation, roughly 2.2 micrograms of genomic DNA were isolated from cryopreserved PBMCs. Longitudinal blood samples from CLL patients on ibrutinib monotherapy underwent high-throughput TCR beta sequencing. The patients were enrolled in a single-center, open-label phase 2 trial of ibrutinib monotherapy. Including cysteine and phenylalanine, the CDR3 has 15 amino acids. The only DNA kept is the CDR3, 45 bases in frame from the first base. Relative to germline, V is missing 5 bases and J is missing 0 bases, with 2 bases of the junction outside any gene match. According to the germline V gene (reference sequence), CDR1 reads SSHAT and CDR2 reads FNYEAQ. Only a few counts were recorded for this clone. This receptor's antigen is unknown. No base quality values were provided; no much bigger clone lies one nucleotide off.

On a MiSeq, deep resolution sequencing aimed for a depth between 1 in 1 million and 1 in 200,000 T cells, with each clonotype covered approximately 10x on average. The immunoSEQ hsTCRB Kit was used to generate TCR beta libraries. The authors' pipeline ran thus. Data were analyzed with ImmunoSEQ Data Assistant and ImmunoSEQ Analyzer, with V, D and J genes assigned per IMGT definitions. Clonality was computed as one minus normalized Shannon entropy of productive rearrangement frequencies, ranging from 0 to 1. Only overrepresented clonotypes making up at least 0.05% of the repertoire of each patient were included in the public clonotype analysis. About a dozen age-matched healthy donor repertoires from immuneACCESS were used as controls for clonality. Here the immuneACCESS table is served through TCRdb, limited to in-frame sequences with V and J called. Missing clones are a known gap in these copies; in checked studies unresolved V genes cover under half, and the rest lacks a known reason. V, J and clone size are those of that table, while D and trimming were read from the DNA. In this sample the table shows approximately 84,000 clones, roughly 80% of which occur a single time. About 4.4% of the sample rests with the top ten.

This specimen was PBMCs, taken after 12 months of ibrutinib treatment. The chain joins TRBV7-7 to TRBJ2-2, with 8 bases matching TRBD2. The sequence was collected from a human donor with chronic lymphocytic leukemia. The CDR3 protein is CASSPGLANTGELFF. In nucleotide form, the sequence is TGTGCCAGCAGCCCGGGACTAGCGAACACCGGGGAGCTGTTTTTT.